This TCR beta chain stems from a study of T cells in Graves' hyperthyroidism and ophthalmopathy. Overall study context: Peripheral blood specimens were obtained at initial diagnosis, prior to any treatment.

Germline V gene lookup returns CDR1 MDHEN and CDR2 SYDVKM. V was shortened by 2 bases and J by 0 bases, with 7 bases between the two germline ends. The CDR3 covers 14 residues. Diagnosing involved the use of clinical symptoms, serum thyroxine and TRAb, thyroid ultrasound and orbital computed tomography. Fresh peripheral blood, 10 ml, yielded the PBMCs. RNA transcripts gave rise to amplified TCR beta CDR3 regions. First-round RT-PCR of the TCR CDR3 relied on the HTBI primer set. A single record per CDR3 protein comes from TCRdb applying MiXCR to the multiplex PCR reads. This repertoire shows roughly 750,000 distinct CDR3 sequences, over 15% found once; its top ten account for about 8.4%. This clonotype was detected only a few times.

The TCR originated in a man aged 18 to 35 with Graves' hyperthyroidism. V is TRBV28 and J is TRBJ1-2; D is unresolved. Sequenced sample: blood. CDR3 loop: CASSLNSPNYGYTF. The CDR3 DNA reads TGTGCCAGCAGTTTAAACAGCCCTAACTATGGCTACACCTTC.